The source of this T cell receptor gamma chain is a study of gamma-delta chains in newborns, infants, children (dated by TCRdb to the late 2010s). Turning to the overall study: In the study title, it is stated that polyclonal expansion of innate gammadelta T cells is driven by microbial exposure immediately after birth. The study investigated how microbial exposure shaped innate gammadelta T cell populations in human newborns immediately after birth.

The cysteine opens and the phenylalanine closes a CDR3 of 32 amino acids. CDR1 and CDR2 are drawn from the germline V gene (reference sequence): GITISATS, ISYDGTV. TCRdb names Illumina MiSeq as the instrument used. The public reads were reprocessed by TCRdb using CATT, and rows of matching DNA were later combined. The sample table contains about 100 gamma-chain clones; only one count was recorded for roughly 92% of them. Of the sample, about 18% falls within the top ten clones. For this clone: Its antigen is still unknown. It is unclear where the CDR3 begins or ends on the DNA, so no DNA is shown, and the CDR3 is as TCRdb lists it.

The receptor was derived from a child who received the measles vaccine. This table probably holds off-target reads from a library built for another chain. The specimen was blood. The V gene is TRGV9; the J gene was not called. The CDR3 in this case is CAFASDLPYWGIRSRAFWDTRQMFFGTGIKLF.